What follows are 28 T cell receptor beta chains derived from one specimen sequenced in a study of shared clonotypes between healthy human individuals. Profiling relied on immunoSEQ multiplex PCR, and the TCRdb table lists in-frame clones only, not all of them. The sample yields about 2 million clones, 90% to 95% seen once. What was sequenced was naive CD4+ T cells sorted from blood. As for subset: CD45RA+ positively selected. The receptors here all came from a man aged 18 to 30 in good health.

The V and J genes are TRBV5-1 and TRBJ2-7; D unresolved. Germline values: CDR1 SGHRS, CDR2 YFSETQ. V was trimmed by 0 bases and J by 2 bases, leaving 12 bases between them. The CDR3 extends over 15 amino acids. The CDR3 here is CASSLVGAGPYEQYF. Written as DNA, the CDR3 is TGCGCCAGCAGCTTGGTGGGCGCAGGCCCCTACGAGCAGTACTTC.

The gene calls are TRBV5-4 and TRBJ2-7, with D tentatively TRBD2 (6 bases). The germline V gene encodes CDR1 SGHNT and CDR2 YYREEE (reference sequence). This CDR3 region has 14 residues. V shed 0 bases and J shed 1 base, with 8 bases lying between them. This CDR3 reads CASSLGGESYEQYF. The CDR3 coding sequence is TGTGCCAGCAGCTTGGGCGGGGAATCCTACGAGCAGTACTTC.

The gene calls are TRBV2 and TRBJ2-2; TRBD2 aligns across 13 bases. The ends lost 5 bases at V and 5 bases at J; junction bases unmatched: 5. Germline V gives CDR1 SNHLY, CDR2 FYNNEI. CDR3 length equals 16 residues. Here the CDR3 DNA reads TGTGCCAGCAGTTCTACGACTAGCGGGGGGACCGGGGAGCTGTTTTTT. Residues: CASSSTTSGGTGELFF.

This chain joins TRBV5-1 and TRBJ1-1; 7 bases fit TRBD1. The CDR3 covers 13 residues. The junction had 4 bases not matched to a gene; V was cut back by 4 bases and J by 4 bases. Germline lookup yields CDR1 SGHRS and CDR2 YFSETQ. CDR3 sequence reads: CASSQDRTTEAFF. In nucleotides, the CDR3 is TGCGCCAGCAGCCAGGACAGGACCACTGAAGCTTTCTTT.

The CDR3 DNA sequence: TGTGCCAGCAGCGCAGTTGGGACACTGGGAAACACCATATATTTT. Translating it yields CASSAVGTLGNTIYF. The rearrangement links TRBV9 to TRBJ1-3; possible D gene TRBD1, 6 bases. This CDR3 region has 15 residues. Trimming shortened V by 3 bases and J by 4 bases, and 14 bases separated the two germline ends. The germline V gene encodes CDR1 SGDLS and CDR2 YYNGEE.

The chain carries TRBV10-3 and TRBJ1-1; 8 bases are a match to TRBD1. J lost 1 base, V lost 9 bases, and 4 bases had no gene match. Germline lookup yields CDR1 ENHRY and CDR2 SYGVKD. The CDR3 is made up of 13 amino acids. The CDR3 DNA reads TGTGCCATGCGGGGACAGGCGAACACTGAAGCTTTCTTT. Its translation is CAMRGQANTEAFF.

This clone was counted once. The chain links TRBV18 to TRBJ2-7, with no clear D. Germline-derived CDR1 and CDR2 are KGHSH and LQKENI. The CDR3 contains 13 residues. Trimming removed 3 bases from V and 3 bases from J, with 9 bases in between. As DNA, the CDR3 is TGTGCCAGCTCACCGCAAAATGGCTACGAGCAGTACTTC. This sequence encodes CASSPQNGYEQYF.

To note about this clone: The sample has other DNA sequences that encode this CDR3 too. V and J are TRBV2 and TRBJ2-2, with D hard to call. Trimming cost V 0 bases and J 4 bases, with 6 bases left between them. Germline loops: CDR1 SNHLY, CDR2 FYNNEI. This CDR3 is 14 amino acids long. The CDR3, as DNA: TGTGCCAGCAGTGAAGCGCCCGGCACCGGGGAGCTGTTTTTT. Protein product: CASSEAPGTGELFF.

This chain links TRBV10-1 with TRBJ2-1; 7 bases align to TRBD1. Germline CDR1 WNHNN, CDR2 SYGVQD (reference sequence). V lost 4 bases to trimming and J lost 5 bases; unmatched junction nucleotides: 17. The CDR3 runs to 18 residues. The CDR3 nucleotides are TGCGCCAGCAGTGGGCGACAGGGCTTTTCGGGACCCGACAATGAGCAGTTCTTC. Its protein is CASSGRQGFSGPDNEQFF.

As concerns this clone: The same CDR3 also results from other DNA sequences found in this sample. The rearrangement links TRBV10-3 to TRBJ2-7; D unresolved. CDR3 length equals 12 residues. Germline loops: CDR1 ENHRY, CDR2 SYGVKD. V was trimmed by 0 bases and J by 3 bases, leaving 3 bases between them. DNA of the CDR3: TGTGCCATCAGTGAGTCTGACTACGAGCAGTACTTC. This codes for CAISESDYEQYF.

The chain carries TRBV11-2 and TRBJ1-2, with D perhaps matching TRBD1 (5 bases). V gave up 7 bases and J gave up 7 bases, with 10 bases separating them. The CDR3 sequence is 11 residues long. The V gene's germline CDR1 is SGHAT and CDR2 FQNNGV. The CDR3 loop reads CASTPGVGYTF. Written as DNA, the CDR3 is TGTGCCAGCACCCCGGGGGTTGGCTACACCTTC.

The rearrangement uses TRBV5-1 and TRBJ2-3; no firm D call. Germline CDR1 reads SGHRS; CDR2 reads YFSETQ. The length of the CDR3 is 14 residues. V was shortened by 7 bases and J by 4 bases, with 16 bases between the two germline ends. The DNA for the CDR3 is TGCGCCAGCCACGCCCAACAGTTCCCAGATACGCAGTATTTT. Its translation is CASHAQQFPDTQYF.

The V gene is TRBV25-1, the J gene TRBJ2-7; 11 nucleotides match TRBD1. Germline values: CDR1 MGHDK, CDR2 SYGVNS. V shed 4 bases, J shed 5 bases, and the junction held 7 bases outside the gene matches. The CDR3 length is 15 residues. CDR3 nucleotide sequence: TGTGCCAGCAGTGGATGGACAGGGGGCTTGGACGAGCAGTACTTC. Protein: CASSGWTGGLDEQYF.

This chain uses TRBV4-1 with TRBJ2-3; tentative D call: TRBD2 (6 bases). V was cut by 4 bases and J by 2 bases, with 22 bases left in between. Germline assignment: CDR1 MGHRA and CDR2 YSYEKL. The CDR3 consists of 18 residues. The CDR3 protein is CASSPFFVSGEYTDTQYF. The CDR3 DNA is TGCGCCAGCAGCCCATTTTTTGTTTCGGGGGAGTACACAGATACGCAGTATTTT.

This clone was detected only once. The J gene is TRBJ1-5, the V gene TRBV19, with D possibly being TRBD1 (5 bases). The CDR3 spans 14 residues. Germline assignment: CDR1 LNHDA and CDR2 SQIVND (reference sequence). V was shortened by 3 bases and J by 6 bases, with 12 bases between the two germline ends. This chain's CDR3 is CASSMGGNFQPQHF. The CDR3 nucleotides read TGTGCCAGTAGTATGGGGGGAAATTTTCAGCCCCAGCATTTT.

The V gene is TRBV18, the J gene TRBJ2-3; maybe TRBD1 (6 bases). CDR1 and CDR2 from the germline V gene are KGHSH and LQKENI. The CDR3 is 16 residues long. Trimming pared 2 bases from V and 0 bases from J, leaving 12 bases between. CDR3 sequence reads: CASSPFYDRSTDTQYF. DNA for the CDR3: TGTGCCAGCTCACCATTTTACGACAGGAGCACAGATACGCAGTATTTT.

A remark on this clone: This same CDR3 is encoded by further DNA sequences in the sample. This chain connects TRBV30 to TRBJ2-2; D not certain. V was clipped by 2 bases and J by 2 bases, with 6 bases between them. Germline V gene data show CDR1 as GTSNPN and CDR2 as SVGIG (reference sequence). The CDR3 covers 13 residues. CDR3 in amino acids: CAWSPSNTGELFF. CDR3 nucleotides: TGTGCCTGGAGTCCTTCTAACACCGGGGAGCTGTTTTTT. Supplemented by reference TRBV30 and TRBJ2-2, the full variable domain reads SQTIHQWPATLVQPVGSPLSLECTVEGTSNPNLYWYRQAAGRGLQLLFYSVGIGQISSEVPQNLSASRPQDRQFILSSKKLLLSDSGFYLCAWSPSNTGELFFGEGSRLTVL.

The chain joins TRBV19 to TRBJ2-7; 10 nucleotides line up with TRBD2. CDR1 and CDR2 (germline): LNHDA, SQIVND (reference sequence). The junction had 6 bases not matched to a gene; V was cut back by 5 bases and J by 2 bases. The CDR3 length is 15 residues. CDR3 residues: CASSDLAGAPYEQYF. The CDR3 DNA follows: TGTGCCAGTAGTGATCTAGCGGGGGCCCCCTACGAGCAGTACTTC.

The chain links TRBV2 to TRBJ1-2; 8 bases match TRBD1. This CDR3 is 13 amino acids long. Per the germline V gene, CDR1 is SNHLY and CDR2 is FYNNEI. With 8 bases clipped from V and 6 bases from J, the junction kept 8 bases outside the gene matches. DNA of the CDR3: TGTGCCAGCTACGGCAGGGGGCGGGATGGCTACACCTTC. Protein: CASYGRGRDGYTF.

The gene calls are TRBV9 and TRBJ2-6; TRBD1 might be the D (6 bases). Trimming pared 2 bases from V and 0 bases from J, leaving 9 bases between. From germline, CDR1 is SGDLS and CDR2 YYNGEE. The CDR3 spans 16 residues. The CDR3 DNA sequence: TGTGCCAGCAGCGTCTTGACAGGCTCTGGGGCCAACGTCCTGACTTTC. This codes for CASSVLTGSGANVLTF.

Turning to this clone: This may arise from a read error, as a much more abundant clone is one base away. DNA of the CDR3: TGTGCCAGCAGGCTGGGACAGGGGAACACCGGGGAGCTGTTTTTT. Amino acid sequence: CASRLGQGNTGELFF. The rearrangement links TRBV11-3 to TRBJ2-2, with 9 nucleotides matching TRBD1. Germline V gene lookup returns CDR1 SGHNT and CDR2 YENEEA. There are 15 residues in the CDR3. Trimming took 6 bases from V and 1 from J; bases not matched to a gene: 3. Supplemented by reference TRBV11-3 and TRBJ2-2, the full variable domain reads EAGVVQSPRYKIIEKKQPVAFWCNPISGHNTLYWYLQNLGQGPELLIRYENEEAVDDSQLPKDRFSAERLKGVDSTLKIQPAELGDSAVYLCASRLGQGNTGELFFGEGSRLTVL.

This rearrangement joins TRBV7-9 to TRBJ1-1; D gene unclear. Deletions cut 0 bases from V and 7 bases from J, with 9 bases between. CDR1 and CDR2 (germline): SEHNR, FQNEAQ (reference sequence). This CDR3 contains 13 residues. For the CDR3, the DNA is TGTGCCAGCAGCTTAGCTGCCGGGAGTGAAGCTTTCTTT. Encoded protein: CASSLAAGSEAFF.

A single count supports this clone. The chain carries TRBV7-2 and TRBJ2-1; TRBD2 aligns across 14 bases. There are 13 residues in the CDR3. CDR1 and CDR2 from the germline V gene are SGHTA and FQGNSA. V was pared by 5 bases and J by 16 bases, with 7 bases of the junction left unmatched. The CDR3 spells CASSRGTSGGEFF. CDR3 DNA: TGTGCCAGCAGCCGAGGGACTAGCGGGGGTGAATTCTTC.

With regard to this clone: Other DNA sequences in this sample translate to the same CDR3. The gene calls are TRBV5-1 and TRBJ1-4, with TRBD1 identical over 7 bases. This CDR3 spans 15 amino acids. Germline CDR1 SGHRS, CDR2 YFSETQ. V lost 0 bases, J lost 4 bases, and 3 bases stayed unmatched. This CDR3 is CASSLEGGSNEKLFF. The CDR3 DNA reads TGCGCCAGCAGCTTGGAAGGGGGCAGTAATGAAAAACTGTTTTTT.

V usage is TRBV9 and J usage is TRBJ2-1; 15 nucleotides match TRBD2. Germline V gene data show CDR1 as SGDLS and CDR2 as YYNGEE. CDR3 length: 15 residues. V gave up 4 bases and J gave up 9 bases; unmatched junction bases: 5. The CDR3 loop is CASSFGTSGRSEQFF. CDR3 sequence (DNA): TGTGCCAGCAGCTTTGGGACTAGCGGGAGGAGTGAGCAGTTCTTC.

This clone has only one observation. V is TRBV6-1 and J is TRBJ1-2, with D maybe TRBD1 (6 bases). The CDR3 sequence is 13 residues long. Germline V CDR1 and CDR2: MNHNS, SASEGT. Trimming took 6 bases from V and 8 from J, leaving 16 bases between them. The CDR3 reads CASRGTKNEGYTF. CDR3 nucleotides: TGTGCCAGCAGGGGGACAAAGAACGAAGGCTACACCTTC.

This sequence joins TRBV6-1 and TRBJ2-1, with D possibly being TRBD2 (7 bases). V lost 2 bases and J lost 8, with 19 bases in between. CDR3 length equals 16 residues. Germline-derived CDR1 and CDR2 are MNHNS and SASEGT. CDR3: CASSEFGGQFLHEQFF. DNA for the CDR3: TGTGCCAGCAGTGAATTCGGGGGGCAGTTTCTCCATGAGCAGTTCTTC.

As concerns this clone: This sample also contains other DNA sequences that code for the same CDR3. The chain carries TRBV18 and TRBJ2-7; D perhaps matches TRBD2 (6 bases). From germline, CDR1 is KGHSH and CDR2 LQKENI. The CDR3 has 13 residues. Trimming removed 3 bases at V and 3 bases at J, with 9 bases between. The chain's CDR3 is CASSPGLNYEQYF. The CDR3 DNA follows: TGTGCCAGCTCACCGGGACTTAACTACGAGCAGTACTTC. Together with reference TRBV18 and TRBJ2-7, the CDR3 gives the full variable domain: NAGVMQNPRHLVRRRGQEARLRCSPMKGHSHVYWYRQLPEEGLKFMVYLQKENIIDESGMPKERFSAEFPKEGPSILRIQQVVRGDSAAYFCASSPGLNYEQYFGPGTRLTVT.